This TCR beta chain was retrieved from a study of blood T cell repertoires in COVID-19. Across the study: The United States, Italy and Spain provided the acute and convalescent COVID-19 samples. Sample material is recorded as cDNA or gDNA derived from T cells, B-cell-depleted T cells, or PBMCs.

As originally analysed: Estimation of nucleated cell counts relied on the amplification of reference gene primers. The table came from immunoSEQ multiplex PCR; TCRdb's copy has only in-frame clones and leaves some out. Clone size and V and J calls were adopted from that table, with D and trimming inferred from the DNA. This sample has roughly 170,000 clones; just under 90% occur once, and the top ten carry just under 0.9%. Germline V gene lookup returns CDR1 SGHTA and CDR2 FQGTGA. V shed 2 bases, J shed 2 bases, and the junction held 4 bases outside the gene matches. This CDR3 has 15 amino acids. With respect to this clone: Other DNA sequences in the same sample also yield this CDR3.

The chain links TRBV7-3 to TRBJ2-5; 8 bases line up with TRBD2. Input material: peripheral blood. The sequence came from a woman aged 18-29 years who had recovered from COVID-19. CDR3 amino acids: CASSLGGGGQETQYF. Written as DNA, the CDR3 is TGTGCCAGCAGCTTAGGTGGCGGGGGGCAAGAGACCCAGTACTTC.